A selection of T cell receptor beta chains follows, all from one sample in a study of regulatory T cells in long-lasting Graves disease. Via MiXCR, TCRdb re-called the multiplex PCR reads, giving one row per CDR3 protein. The sample lists some 370,000 distinct CDR3 sequences; roughly 25% were seen once. This specimen was peripheral blood mononuclear cells (PBMCs), taken when the disease was refractory, from a patient treated with antithyroid drugs. Receptors originate from a woman aged 35 to 49 with Graves disease. Each CDR3 is given with its conserved first and last residue. D genes are given only for firm matches. Clone size is stated in some rows and not others, as once, few, many or a class when expanded.

J | V | size | D | CDR3 | DNA
TRBJ1-5 | TRBV2 | many | NA | CASTLRRAWGNQPQHF | TGTGCCAGCACTCTAAGGAGGGCGTGGGGCAATCAGCCCCAGCATTTT
TRBJ1-1 | TRBV5-1 | few | NA | CASSLFVQELNTEAFF | TGCGCCAGCAGCTTGTTCGTCCAGGAGTTGAACACTGAAGCTTTCTTT
TRBJ2-2 | TRBV29-1 | NA | NA | CSVVDWVTANTGELFF | TGCAGCGTTGTAGACTGGGTGACAGCGAACACCGGGGAGCTGTTTTTT
TRBJ2-7 | TRBV7-9 | few | NA | CASSTGPTITHEQYF | TGTGCCAGCAGCACCGGGCCCACGATAACCCACGAGCAGTACTTC
TRBJ2-5 | TRBV6-2/TRBV6-3 | NA | NA | CASSYPVKEETQYF | TGTGCCAGCAGTTACCCTGTTAAGGAGGAGACCCAGTACTTC
TRBJ1-1 | TRBV9 | many | NA | CASSGGSVNTEAFF | TGTGCCAGCAGCGGAGGGAGCGTGAACACTGAAGCTTTCTTT
TRBJ2-5 | TRBV20-1 | NA | TRBD2 | CSARDTSANQETQYF | TGCAGTGCTAGAGATACTAGCGCAAACCAAGAGACCCAGTACTTC
TRBJ1-2 | TRBV30 | few | NA | CAWSVWENGGYTF | TGTGCCTGGAGTGTTTGGGAAAACGGAGGCTACACCTTC
TRBJ2-2 | TRBV27 | NA | NA | CASRRTPELTGELFF | TGTGCCAGCCGCCGAACGCCAGAGCTCACCGGGGAGCTGTTTTTT
TRBJ1-4 | TRBV27 | many | NA | CASSPYSGEKLFF | TGTGCCAGCAGTCCATATTCTGGTGAAAAACTGTTTTTT
TRBJ2-7 | TRBV11-2 | NA | TRBD2 | CAGSFPPGGLSYEQYF | TGTGCCGGCAGCTTTCCCCCGGGAGGGCTGTCCTACGAGCAGTACTTC
TRBJ1-1 | TRBV7-8 | NA | NA | CASSLEVGDSKPEAFF | TGTGCCAGCAGCTTAGAAGTGGGGGACTCAAAGCCTGAAGCTTTCTTT
TRBJ1-6 | TRBV3-1 | NA | NA | CASSQGGYSPLHF | TGTGCCAGCAGCCAAGGCGGGTATTCACCCCTCCACTTT
TRBJ2-1 | TRBV11-2 | few | NA | CASSPPGGFRLNEQFF | TGTGCCAGCAGCCCGCCGGGCGGGTTCCGACTCAATGAGCAGTTCTTC
TRBJ2-7 | TRBV28 | many | NA | CASSPLIADSSYEQYF | TGTGCCAGCAGTCCTCTCATAGCGGATAGCTCCTACGAGCAGTACTTC
TRBJ1-1 | TRBV30 | few | NA | CAWSTFRTEAFF | TGTGCCTGGAGTACTTTTCGGACTGAAGCTTTCTTT
TRBJ2-7 | TRBV28 | few | TRBD2 | CASRLADYIYEQYF | TGTGCCAGCAGGCTAGCGGATTACATCTACGAGCAGTACTTC
TRBJ2-7 | TRBV28 | few | TRBD2 | CASSFSLAGGYEQYF | TGTGCCAGCAGTTTCAGTCTAGCGGGAGGGTACGAGCAGTACTTC
TRBJ1-3 | TRBV28 | NA | NA | CASSFLGRVGSGNTIYF | TGTGCCAGCAGTTTTTTAGGGAGAGTGGGCTCTGGAAACACCATATATTTT
TRBJ2-5 | TRBV7-8 | many | NA | CASSYMVNWRNSETQYF | TGTGCCAGCAGCTATATGGTGAACTGGAGGAATTCCGAGACCCAGTACTTC
TRBJ1-5 | TRBV6-1 | many | NA | CASSTDRSLKPQHF | TGTGCCAGCAGCACGGACAGATCCCTTAAGCCCCAGCATTTT
TRBJ2-5 | TRBV30 | few | TRBD1 | CAWAGGLETQYF | TGTGCCTGGGCAGGGGGTTTAGAGACCCAGTACTTC
TRBJ2-2 | TRBV2 | NA | NA | CASRTSTNTGELFF | TGTGCCAGCAGGACGTCCACGAACACCGGGGAGCTGTTTTTT
TRBJ1-3 | TRBV28 | many | NA | CASSNPGSSGNTIYF | TGTGCCAGCAGTAATCCAGGCAGCTCTGGAAACACCATATATTTT
TRBJ1-1 | TRBV28 | many | NA | CASSSTWGEGSEAFF | TGTGCCAGCAGTTCGACCTGGGGGGAGGGTTCTGAAGCTTTCTTT
TRBJ1-5 | TRBV15 | few | NA | CATSRWGDRGNQPQHF | TGTGCCACCAGCAGATGGGGGGACCGTGGGAATCAGCCCCAGCATTTT
TRBJ1-1 | TRBV5-1 | NA | NA | CASSLDGTTYTEAFF | TGCGCCAGCAGCTTGGATGGGACAACCTACACTGAAGCTTTCTTT
TRBJ2-1 | TRBV2 | few | TRBD2 | CASRIRTSGLYNEQFF | TGTGCCAGCAGGATTAGGACTAGCGGACTATACAATGAGCAGTTCTTC
TRBJ2-5 | TRBV15 | many | NA | CATSHIRGAETQYF | TGTGCCACCAGCCACATCAGGGGAGCGGAGACCCAGTACTTC
TRBJ1-2 | TRBV20-1 | many | TRBD1 | CSAIRTGINYGYTF | TGCAGTGCTATCCGGACAGGAATAAACTATGGCTACACCTTC
TRBJ2-6 | TRBV2 | NA | NA | CAAGRVVSGANVLTF | TGTGCCGCGGGCAGGGTCGTCTCTGGGGCCAACGTCCTGACTTTC
TRBJ2-7 | TRBV11-2 | few | NA | CASSSRRSAGGSYEQYF | TGTGCCAGCAGCTCACGAAGGTCGGCCGGAGGGTCCTACGAGCAGTACTTC
TRBJ2-7 | TRBV6-5 | many | NA | CASSYAQGKYEQYF | TGTGCCAGCAGTTACGCGCAGGGGAAATACGAGCAGTACTTC
TRBJ2-5 | TRBV14 | NA | NA | CASSPLFEETQYF | TGTGCCAGCAGCCCCCTTTTTGAGGAGACCCAGTACTTC
TRBJ2-2 | TRBV9 | NA | TRBD2 | CASSARLAGAHTGELFF | TGTGCCAGCAGCGCAAGACTAGCGGGAGCTCATACCGGGGAGCTGTTTTTT
TRBJ1-1 | TRBV29-1 | many | NA | CSGITGYTEAFF | TGCAGCGGAATTACAGGGTACACTGAAGCTTTCTTT
TRBJ1-1 | TRBV2 | many | NA | CASSDRGKNTEAFF | TGTGCCAGCAGTGACAGGGGCAAGAACACTGAAGCTTTCTTT
TRBJ2-7 | TRBV25-1 | few | NA | CASSDTYSYEQYF | TGTGCCAGCAGTGACACTTACTCCTACGAGCAGTACTTC
TRBJ1-2 | TRBV28 | many | TRBD1 | CASRPDRGRGYTF | TGTGCCAGCAGACCTGACAGGGGCCGTGGCTACACCTTC
TRBJ2-5 | TRBV20-1 | many | TRBD1 | CSATGTGGREETQYF | TGCAGTGCTACCGGGACAGGGGGCAGGGAAGAGACCCAGTACTTC
TRBJ2-1 | TRBV6-5 | few | NA | CASSYSNQRDGYEQFF | TGTGCCAGCAGTTACTCGAACCAACGCGACGGGTATGAGCAGTTCTTC
TRBJ1-4 | TRBV7-9 | many | TRBD1 | CASSQSDRREKLFF | TGTGCCAGCAGCCAGTCGGACAGGCGCGAAAAACTGTTTTTT
TRBJ1-1 | TRBV20-1 | few | TRBD1 | CSARGTVMNTEAFF | TGCAGTGCTAGGGGGACAGTCATGAACACTGAAGCTTTCTTT
TRBJ1-1 | TRBV28 | NA | TRBD1 | CASSFRGLYTEAFF | TGTGCCAGCAGTTTCAGGGGGCTGTACACTGAAGCTTTCTTT
TRBJ1-2 | TRBV2 | many | NA | CASKRQNSYGYTF | TGTGCCAGCAAACGACAGAACTCCTATGGCTACACCTTC
TRBJ1-5 | TRBV30 | NA | TRBD1 | CAWNRGANQPQHF | TGTGCCTGGAACAGGGGTGCGAATCAGCCCCAGCATTTT
TRBJ1-1 | TRBV6-5 | once | TRBD1 | CASSSGQSMGRLNTEAFF | TGTGCCAGCAGTTCGGGACAGTCCATGGGGCGTTTGAACACTGAAGCTTTCTTT
TRBJ2-2 | TRBV28 | many | TRBD1 | CASSPLGQGAITGELFF | TGTGCCAGCAGTCCCCTGGGACAGGGGGCAATCACCGGGGAGCTGTTTTTT
TRBJ2-7 | TRBV20-1 | NA | NA | CSADSYEQYF | TGCAGTGCTGACAGCTACGAGCAGTACTTC
TRBJ1-3 | TRBV5-1 | few | NA | CASSHITGDGNTIYF | TGCGCCAGCAGCCATATTACGGGCGACGGAAACACCATATATTTT
TRBJ2-7 | TRBV20-1 | NA | TRBD2 | CSARDLRTSGDSYEQYF | TGCAGTGCTAGAGATCTAAGGACTAGCGGAGATTCCTACGAGCAGTACTTC
TRBJ2-7 | TRBV2 | many | NA | CASKGGARYEQYF | TGTGCCAGCAAGGGGGGGGCACGCTACGAGCAGTACTTC
TRBJ2-1 | TRBV24-1 | NA | NA | CATSQDLRTNEQFF | TGTGCCACCAGTCAAGATCTGAGGACCAATGAGCAGTTCTTC